A single count supports the clone carrying this T cell receptor (beta chain). Its antigen is currently unknown. Trimming took off 1 base at V and 8 bases at J, with 14 bases between the two ends. CDR3 length equals 15 residues. Germline-derived CDR1 and CDR2 are SGHTA and FQGNSA. Clones were read by immunoSEQ multiplex PCR, and TCRdb kept only the in-frame ones, dropping some. The sample includes tens of thousands of clones, 80% to 90% of them seen just once. This sample is drawn from a study of OX40 agonist ivuxolimab in advanced cancers. In the study overall: Recorded diagnoses for dose-escalation patients were hepatocellular carcinoma, melanoma, renal cell or head and neck cancer. Among those treated, three patients had partial responses, one with hepatocellular carcinoma and two with cutaneous melanoma. Points from the study as a whole: Undetermined was the antigen specificity of the expanded peripheral T cells.

The material was CD4+ or CD8+ T cells sorted from blood, obtained in a trial of the OX40 agonist ivuxolimab. The chain has TRBV7-2 and TRBJ1-4; D is unclear. The sequence was obtained from an adult with an advanced solid tumor such as melanoma, head and neck, liver or kidney cancer. CDR3 in DNA: TGTGCCAGCAGCTTAGGTGCCGGAGGGCGCGAAAAACTGTTTTTT. The encoded protein is CASSLGAGGREKLFF.